This TCR beta chain stems from a study of T cell responses to AZD1222 COVID-19 vaccine. Study observations and caveats: CD4 TCRs linked to vaccination spanned spike, dominating at 160-218 and 743-854. Nearly half of spike-specific TCRs reportedly target unmutated variant regions. Spike-specific TCR breadth and depth grew following two AZD1222 doses.

TCRdb's copy holds only in-frame clones and misses some; the assay was immunoSEQ multiplex PCR. The data show around 120,000 clones, about 89% seen once. This clone was found once. Its target is unknown. Germline V CDR1 and CDR2: SGHRS, YFSETQ. This CDR3 is 15 amino acids long. V lost 0 bases and J lost 12; bases outside the gene matches: 5. Source: peripheral blood, taken on day 0 of AZD1222 vaccination. The sequence derives from an adult in good health. The chain links TRBV5-1 to TRBJ2-1; 14 positions agree with TRBD2. The CDR3 loop reads CASSLDGLAGGVQFF. CDR3 bases: TGCGCCAGCAGCTTGGACGGACTAGCGGGGGGCGTGCAGTTCTTC. Complete variable domain (other parts from reference TRBV5-1 and TRBJ2-1): KAGVTQTPRYLIKTRGQQVTLSCSPISGHRSVSWYQQTPGQGLQFLFEYFSETQRNKGNFPGRFSGRQFSNSRSEMNVSTLELGDSALYLCASSLDGLAGGVQFFGPGTRLTVL.